One and the same sample provided the 8 T cell receptor beta chains below, sequenced in a study of shared clonotypes between healthy human individuals (dated by TCRdb to the early 2020s). Library preparation used the immunoSEQ multiplex PCR assay. As stored in TCRdb, this immuneACCESS dataset retains in-frame rearrangements with V and J assigned. A fraction of the clones does not appear; measured against another copy, unresolved V genes explain less than half of the discrepancy, and the remainder lacks a known reason. The sample table lists about 380,000 clones, about 96% of them with a count of one. The top ten hold around 0.32% of the sample. Sequencing was performed on memory CD8+ T cells sorted from blood. What the cell subset or site label conveys for this sample: CD45RO+ cells pooled with CCR7-negative TemRA cells. These receptors were taken from a man younger than 40 in good health.

The chain joins TRBV5-1 to TRBJ2-2, with D uncertain. CDR1 and CDR2 (germline): SGHRS, YFSETQ. CDR3 length: 15 amino acids. V gave up 4 bases and J gave up 4 bases, with 14 bases separating them. The CDR3 protein is CASSPGRWATGELFF. The CDR3 DNA follows: TGCGCCAGCAGCCCCGGACGCTGGGCCACCGGGGAGCTGTTTTTT. The full variable domain, its missing parts supplied by reference TRBV5-1 and TRBJ2-2, is KAGVTQTPRYLIKTRGQQVTLSCSPISGHRSVSWYQQTPGQGLQFLFEYFSETQRNKGNFPGRFSGRQFSNSRSEMNVSTLELGDSALYLCASSPGRWATGELFFGEGSRLTVL.

The chain uses TRBV14 and TRBJ2-3; D remains unclear. This CDR3 comprises 12 residues. CDR1 SGHDN and CDR2 FVKESK come from the germline V gene. The ends were cut back, 3 bases at V and 6 bases at J, with 7 bases in the middle. This CDR3 is CASSHTLDTQYF. The CDR3, as DNA: TGTGCCAGCAGCCACACCCTGGATACGCAGTATTTT.

On this clone: Its ends do not fully match the called genes, so a read error is possible. The chain couples TRBV7-7 to TRBJ2-2; TRBD1 might be the D (6 bases). This CDR3 contains 13 residues. Germline V gene data show CDR1 as SSHAT and CDR2 as FNYEAQ (reference sequence). CDR3 bases: TGTGCTAGCAGCCTACAGGGCACCGGGGAGCTGTTTTTT. Protein: CASSLQGTGELFF.

The chain combines TRBV7-6 with TRBJ1-1; 8 bases map to TRBD1. Germline-derived CDR1 and CDR2 are SGHVS and FNYEAQ. V lost 2 bases to trimming and J lost 3 bases; unmatched junction nucleotides: 2. The CDR3 is made up of 14 amino acids. As DNA, the CDR3 is TGTGCCAGCAGCTTACAGGGGGCTTACACTGAAGCTTTCTTT. Amino acid sequence: CASSLQGAYTEAFF. The whole variable domain, remainder taken from reference TRBV7-6 and TRBJ1-1, is GAGVSQSPRYKVTKRGQDVALRCDPISGHVSLYWYRQALGQGPEFLTYFNYEAQQDKSGLPNDRFSAERPEGSISTLTIQRTEQRDSAMYRCASSLQGAYTEAFFGQGTRLTVV.

The rearrangement uses TRBV4-2 and TRBJ2-3; the match to TRBD2 covers 10 bases. Germline lookup yields CDR1 LGHNA and CDR2 YNFKEQ. The CDR3 is 15 amino acids. V shed 4 bases, J shed 1 base, and the junction held 2 bases outside the gene matches. The CDR3 protein is CASSLGLAGTDTQYF. The CDR3 DNA follows: TGTGCCAGCAGCCTCGGACTAGCGGGCACAGATACGCAGTATTTT.

The V and J genes are TRBV7-2 and TRBJ2-7; the D is unclear. Germline CDR1 and CDR2: SGHTA and FQGNSA. Trimming cost V 1 base and J 2 bases, with 12 bases left between them. CDR3 size: 15 residues. CDR3 DNA sequence: TGTGCCAGCAGCTTAGTAGGCGGCACGGCCTACGAGCAGTACTTC. Its translation is CASSLVGGTAYEQYF.

The chain joins TRBV7-6 to TRBJ2-1; 7 bases align to TRBD2. V was pared by 5 bases and J by 5 bases, with 9 bases of the junction left unmatched. The CDR3 is made up of 15 amino acids. Looked up from germline, CDR1 is SGHVS and CDR2 is FNYEAQ. The CDR3 is CASSLGTTSDNEQFF. The CDR3 DNA follows: TGTGCCAGCAGCCTCGGGACTACATCCGACAATGAGCAGTTCTTC.

The CDR3 spells CASSLPGPPEQFF. The DNA for the CDR3 is TGCGCCAGCAGCTTGCCGGGACCACCGGAGCAGTTCTTC. The chain employs TRBV5-1 and TRBJ2-1; D could derive from TRBD1 or TRBD2 (5 bases each). This CDR3 has 13 residues. V shed 1 base and J shed 10 bases, with 12 bases lying between them. Germline CDR1 is SGHRS and CDR2 is YFSETQ.